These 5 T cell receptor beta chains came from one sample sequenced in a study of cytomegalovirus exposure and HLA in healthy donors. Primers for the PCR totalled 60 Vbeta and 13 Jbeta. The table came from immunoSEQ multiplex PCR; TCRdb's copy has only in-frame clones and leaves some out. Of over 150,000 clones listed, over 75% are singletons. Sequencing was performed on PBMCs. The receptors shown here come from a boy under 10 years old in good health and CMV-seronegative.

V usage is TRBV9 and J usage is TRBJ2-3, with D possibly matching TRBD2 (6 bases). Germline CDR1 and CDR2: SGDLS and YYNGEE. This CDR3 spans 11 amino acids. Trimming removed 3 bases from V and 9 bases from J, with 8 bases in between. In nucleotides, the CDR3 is TGTGCCAGCAGCGGACTAGGAACGCAGTATTTT. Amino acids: CASSGLGTQYF. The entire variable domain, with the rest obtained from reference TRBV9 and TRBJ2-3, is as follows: DSGVTQTPKHLITATGQRVTLRCSPRSGDLSVYWYQQSLDQGLQFLIQYYNGEERAKGNILERFSAQQFPDLHSELNLSSLELGDSALYFCASSGLGTQYFGPGTRLTVL.

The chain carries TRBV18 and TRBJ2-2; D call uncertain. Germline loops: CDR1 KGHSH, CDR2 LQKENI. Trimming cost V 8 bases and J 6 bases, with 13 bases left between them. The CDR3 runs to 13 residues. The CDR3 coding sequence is TGTGCCAGCGATCTCCGAGGCGCCGGGGAGCTGTTTTTT. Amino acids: CASDLRGAGELFF.

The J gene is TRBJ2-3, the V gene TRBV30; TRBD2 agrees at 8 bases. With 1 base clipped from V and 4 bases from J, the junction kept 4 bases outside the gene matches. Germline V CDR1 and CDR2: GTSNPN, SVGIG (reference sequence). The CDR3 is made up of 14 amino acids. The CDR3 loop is CAWSDGGAADTQYF. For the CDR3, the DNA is TGTGCCTGGAGTGACGGGGGGGCCGCAGATACGCAGTATTTT.

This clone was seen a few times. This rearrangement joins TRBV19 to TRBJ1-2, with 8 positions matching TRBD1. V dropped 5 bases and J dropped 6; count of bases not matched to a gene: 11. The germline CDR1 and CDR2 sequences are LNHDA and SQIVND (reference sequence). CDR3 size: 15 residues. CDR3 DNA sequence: TGTGCCAGTAGTCCCCCGGACAGGGAAGTTCATGGCTACACCTTC. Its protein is CASSPPDREVHGYTF.

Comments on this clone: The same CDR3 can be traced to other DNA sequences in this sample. The CDR3 here is CATLGGDPTEAFF. The CDR3 nucleotides are TGTGCCACCCTGGGAGGGGACCCGACCGAAGCTTTCTTT. The rearrangement uses TRBV6-5 and TRBJ1-1; D possibly corresponds to TRBD1 (5 bases). This CDR3 is built from 13 residues. Germline CDR1 is MNHEY and CDR2 is SVGAGI. V was trimmed by 10 bases and J by 8 bases, leaving 20 bases between them.